This T cell receptor beta chain was recovered during a study of radiation and T cells in renal cell carcinoma. Overall study results and limits: Top tumor clonotypes rose in blood 2 weeks post-radiation, then contracted.

Time point of the sample: blood 4 weeks post-SBRT, at nephrectomy. Regarding treatment: 15 Gy SBRT to primary tumor, nephrectomy 4 weeks later. Nephrectomy followed 15 Gy stereotactic body radiation by 4 weeks. After SBRT, blood was collected at 2 and 4 weeks, plus baseline. The patient's renal cell carcinoma had clear cell pathology. A word on this clone: What it binds is not known.

The data were produced by immunoSEQ multiplex PCR, yet TCRdb's version contains in-frame clones alone and is incomplete. The sample holds 50,000 to 65,000 clones, 60% to 85% seen once. Trimming took 6 bases from V and 2 from J; bases not matched to a gene: 6. This CDR3 is built from 16 residues. Germline V gene data show CDR1 as MDHEN and CDR2 as SYDVKM. The source was blood, collected from a patient whose treatment included radiotherapy and nephrectomy. J is TRBJ2-5 and V is TRBV28, with 13 bases that match TRBD2. The origin of this receptor is a man aged 60 to 75 with renal cell carcinoma. The chain's CDR3 is CASRLAGGAMQETQYF. As DNA, the CDR3 is TGTGCCAGCAGACTAGCGGGGGGGGCCATGCAAGAGACCCAGTACTTC. The whole variable domain, remainder taken from reference TRBV28 and TRBJ2-5, is DVKVTQSSRYLVKRTGEKVFLECVQDMDHENMFWYRQDPGLGLRLIYFSYDVKMKEKGDIPEGYSVSREKKERFSLILESASTNQTSMYLCASRLAGGAMQETQYFGPGTRLLVL.